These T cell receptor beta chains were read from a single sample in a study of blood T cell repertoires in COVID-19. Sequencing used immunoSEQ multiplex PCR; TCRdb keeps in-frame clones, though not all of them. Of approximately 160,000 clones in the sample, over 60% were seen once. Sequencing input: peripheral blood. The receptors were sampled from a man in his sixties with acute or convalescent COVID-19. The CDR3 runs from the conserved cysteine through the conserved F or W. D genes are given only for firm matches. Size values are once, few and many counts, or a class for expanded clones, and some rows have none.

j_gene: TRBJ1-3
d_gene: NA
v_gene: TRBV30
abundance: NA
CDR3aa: CAWSRDSGNTIYF
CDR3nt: TGTGCCTGGAGTCGGGACTCTGGAAACACCATATATTTT

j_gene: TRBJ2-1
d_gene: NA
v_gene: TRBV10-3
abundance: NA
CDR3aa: CAISVQGDEQFF
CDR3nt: TGTGCCATCAGTGTACAGGGCGATGAGCAGTTCTTC

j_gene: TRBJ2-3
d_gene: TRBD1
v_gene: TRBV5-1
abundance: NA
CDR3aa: CASSSTGKTTDTQYF
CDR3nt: TGCGCCAGCAGCTCGACAGGGAAGACCACAGATACGCAGTATTTT

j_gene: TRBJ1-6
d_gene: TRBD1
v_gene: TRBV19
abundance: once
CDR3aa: CASRDRPSSYNSPLHF
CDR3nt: TGTGCCAGCAGGGACAGGCCTAGCTCCTATAATTCACCCCTCCACTTT

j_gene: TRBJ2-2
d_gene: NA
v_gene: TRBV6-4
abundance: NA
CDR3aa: CASSLQGGTGELFF
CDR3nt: TGTGCCAGCAGTTTACAGGGTGGCACCGGGGAGCTGTTTTTT

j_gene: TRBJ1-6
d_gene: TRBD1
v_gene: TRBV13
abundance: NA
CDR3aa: CASSFNRQGNSPLHF
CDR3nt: TGTGCCAGCAGCTTCAACCGACAGGGAAATTCACCCCTCCACTTT

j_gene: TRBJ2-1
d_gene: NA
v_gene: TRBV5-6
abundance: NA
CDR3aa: CASSLGGGEGPYNEQFF
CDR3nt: TGTGCCAGCAGCTTGGGGGGGGGCGAGGGTCCCTACAATGAGCAGTTCTTC

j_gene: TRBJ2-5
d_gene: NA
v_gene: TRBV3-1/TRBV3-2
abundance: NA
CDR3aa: CASSPRGGKQETQYF
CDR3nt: TGTGCCAGCAGCCCAAGGGGGGGCAAACAAGAGACCCAGTACTTC

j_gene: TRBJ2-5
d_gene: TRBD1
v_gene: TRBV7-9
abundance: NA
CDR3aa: CASRGQGRVETQYF
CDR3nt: TGTGCCAGCAGGGGACAGGGGCGGGTAGAGACCCAGTACTTC

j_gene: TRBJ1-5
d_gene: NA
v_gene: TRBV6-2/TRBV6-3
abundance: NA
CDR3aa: CASSYSLTGHQPQHF
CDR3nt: TGTGCCAGCAGTTATTCATTGACAGGCCACCAGCCCCAGCATTTT

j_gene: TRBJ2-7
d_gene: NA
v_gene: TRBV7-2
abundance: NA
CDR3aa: CASSPTTALISYEQYF
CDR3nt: TGTGCCAGCAGCCCCACTACCGCCCTGATCTCCTACGAGCAGTACTTC

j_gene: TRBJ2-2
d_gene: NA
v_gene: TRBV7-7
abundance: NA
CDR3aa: CASSHQFAGANTGELFF
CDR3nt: TGTGCTAGCAGCCACCAATTCGCAGGGGCGAACACCGGGGAGCTGTTTTTT

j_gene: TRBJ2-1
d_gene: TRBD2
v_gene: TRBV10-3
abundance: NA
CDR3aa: CAAGGLEDEQFF
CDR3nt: TGTGCCGCGGGGGGCCTGGAGGATGAGCAGTTCTTC

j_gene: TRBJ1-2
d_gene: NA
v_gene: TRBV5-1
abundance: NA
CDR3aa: CASSLAAIEGGYTF
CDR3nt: TGCGCCAGCAGCTTGGCAGCGATCGAGGGTGGCTACACCTTC

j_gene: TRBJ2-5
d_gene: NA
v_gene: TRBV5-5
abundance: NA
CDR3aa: CASSLDLVRETQYF
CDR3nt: TGTGCCAGCAGCTTGGATCTGGTACGGGAGACCCAGTACTTC

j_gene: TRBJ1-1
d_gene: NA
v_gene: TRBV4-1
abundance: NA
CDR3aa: CASSRVQGHTEAFF
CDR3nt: TGCGCCAGCAGCCGGGTCCAGGGGCACACTGAAGCTTTCTTT

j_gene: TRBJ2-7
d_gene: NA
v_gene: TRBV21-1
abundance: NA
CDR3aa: CASSPPGTGDPYEQYF
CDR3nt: TGTGCCAGCAGCCCCCCCGGGACAGGTGATCCCTACGAGCAGTACTTC

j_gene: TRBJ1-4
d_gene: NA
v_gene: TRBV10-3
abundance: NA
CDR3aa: CASTGTTNEKLFF
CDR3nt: TGTGCCTCCACCGGGACAACTAATGAAAAACTGTTTTTT